This T cell receptor beta chain emerged from a study of cytomegalovirus exposure and HLA in healthy donors. Turning to the study itself: Prior work identified some 120 million unique TCR beta sequences in some 180 million T cells.

A note on this clone: Its antigen is unknown.

Per the germline V gene, CDR1 is LGHNA and CDR2 is YNFKEQ. The CDR3 length is 15 residues. Between the trimmed V and J ends, which lost 4 bases and 2 bases, there was a span of 12 bases. The PCR employed 60 Vbeta primers together with 13 Jbeta primers. Libraries were prepared by immunoSEQ multiplex PCR; TCRdb keeps only in-frame clonotypes and omits some of them. The sample records 180,000 or so clones, more than 75% being singletons. The study's findings and limits: Per a prior analysis, the majority of TCR beta V segments were productive roughly 90% or roughly 30% of the time.

Specimen: PBMCs. The V and J genes are TRBV4-2 and TRBJ2-1; a possible D gene is TRBD1 (5 bases). This TCR was recovered from a woman aged 25 to 45 in good health and CMV-seropositive. CDR3 nucleotides: TGTGCCAGCAGCCCGGACACTAAAGCCTACAATGAGCAGTTCTTC. Translated: CASSPDTKAYNEQFF.